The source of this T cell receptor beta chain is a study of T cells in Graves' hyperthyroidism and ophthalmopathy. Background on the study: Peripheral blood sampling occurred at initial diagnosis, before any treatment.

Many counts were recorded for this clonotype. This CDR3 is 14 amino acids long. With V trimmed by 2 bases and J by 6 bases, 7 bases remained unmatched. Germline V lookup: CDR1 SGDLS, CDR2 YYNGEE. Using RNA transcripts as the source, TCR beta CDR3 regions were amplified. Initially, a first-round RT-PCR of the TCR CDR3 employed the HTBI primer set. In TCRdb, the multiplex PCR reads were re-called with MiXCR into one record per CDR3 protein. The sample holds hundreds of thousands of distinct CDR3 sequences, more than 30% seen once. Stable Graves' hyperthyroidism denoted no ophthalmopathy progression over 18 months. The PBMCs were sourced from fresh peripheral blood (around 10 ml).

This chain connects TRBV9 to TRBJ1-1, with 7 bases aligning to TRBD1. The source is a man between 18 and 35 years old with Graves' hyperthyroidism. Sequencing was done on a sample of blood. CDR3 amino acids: CASSVRQGVSEAFF. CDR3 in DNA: TGTGCCAGCAGCGTTCGCCAGGGGGTTTCTGAAGCTTTCTTT.